This T cell receptor beta chain comes out of a study of OX40 agonist ivuxolimab in advanced cancers. Study-level background: Treatment of patients was with ivuxolimab, an agonistic anti-OX40 (CD134) antibody.

CDR3 length equals 15 residues. Germline V gives CDR1 SGHRS, CDR2 YFSETQ. Trimming removed 1 base from V and 9 bases from J; junction bases left unmatched: 7. The table came from immunoSEQ multiplex PCR; TCRdb's copy has only in-frame clones and leaves some out. The profile shows around 72,000 clones, more than 80% of them singletons. This material consisted of CD4+ or CD8+ T cells sorted from blood, taken in a trial of the OX40 agonist ivuxolimab. V is TRBV5-1 and J is TRBJ2-1; 10 bases agree with TRBD2. The clonotype comes from an adult with an advanced solid tumor such as melanoma, head and neck, liver or kidney cancer. The DNA for the CDR3 is TGCGCCAGCAGCTTGACTAGCGGGAATTTAGGTGAGCAGTTCTTC. Amino acids: CASSLTSGNLGEQFF.